Following are 5 T cell receptor beta chains from one sample sequenced in a study of T cells in Graves' hyperthyroidism and ophthalmopathy. The source material, RNA transcripts, was used to amplify TCR beta CDR3 regions. HTBI primers were used for first-round RT-PCR of the TCR CDR3. TCRdb processed the multiplex PCR reads anew with MiXCR; each CDR3 protein has one entry. The sample lists a few hundred thousand distinct CDR3 sequences; less than 15% were seen once. Source material: blood. The origin of the receptors is a woman aged 18-35 years with Graves' hyperthyroidism.

The chain is built from TRBV4-1 and TRBJ1-2, with D hard to call. V gave up 1 base and J gave up 8 bases, with 11 bases separating them. Germline assignment: CDR1 MGHRA and CDR2 YSYEKL. The CDR3 spans 13 residues. The CDR3 reads CASSQASWEGYTF. CDR3 nucleotide sequence: TGCGCCAGCAGCCAAGCGTCTTGGGAGGGCTACACCTTC.

The chain couples TRBV4-3 to TRBJ2-4, with D perhaps TRBD1 or TRBD2 (5 bases each). CDR1 is LGHNA, CDR2 YSLEER, per germline. Trimming stripped 5 bases from V and 6 bases from J, with 20 bases between. The CDR3 is 16 amino acids. The CDR3 bases are TGCGCCAGCAGCGCGAGTTGGACACCGGGGAGAAACATTCAGTACTTC. This codes for CASSASWTPGRNIQYF.

This clonotype was counted only a few times. The chain uses TRBV7-6 and TRBJ1-3; no clear D gene. This CDR3 region has 14 residues. The V end lost 2 bases, the J end lost 4 bases, and 9 bases lay between the germline ends. CDR1 and CDR2 (germline): SGHVS, FNYEAQ. CDR3 sequence reads: CASSLKSGGNTIYF. The DNA for the CDR3 is TGTGCCAGCAGCTTAAAATCGGGGGGAAACACCATATATTTT.

As concerns this clonotype: This may come from a read error, since a much larger clone is one base off. The chain employs TRBV7-8 and TRBJ2-7, with D possibly being TRBD2 (5 bases). Germline values: CDR1 SGHVS, CDR2 FQNEAQ. The V and J ends lost 2 bases and 3 bases respectively, with 14 bases between them. There are 15 residues in the CDR3. Here the CDR3 DNA reads TGTGCCAGCAGCTTAACCGCCGGGGAGTTCTACGAGCAGTACTTC. Translating it yields CASSLTAGEFYEQYF.

The chain is built from TRBV20-1 and TRBJ2-3, with 8 bases fitting TRBD2. The germline gives CDR1 DFQATT, CDR2 SNEGSKA (reference sequence). This CDR3 has 16 amino acids. V gave up 3 bases and J gave up 0 bases; unmatched junction bases: 8. For the CDR3, the DNA is TGCAGTGCTAGTAACGGGGGGGCTACTAGCACAGATACGCAGTATTTT. It translates to CSASNGGATSTDTQYF.